This T cell receptor (beta chain) appears in the sequencing data of a study of neoadjuvant anti-PD-1 for oral cavity cancer. About the study: Patients without progression received a fourth nivolumab dose around day 43, then surgical resection on days 50-56.

The time point: after neoadjuvant nivolumab, at surgical resection. Patients had newly diagnosed, untreated stage II-IVA oral cavity squamous cell carcinoma. This clone was detected only a few times. The germline V gene has CDR1 LGHNT and CDR2 FRNRAP. V lost 0 bases to trimming and J lost 4 bases, with 13 bases between them. CDR3 length: 15 residues. The table came from immunoSEQ multiplex PCR; TCRdb's copy has only in-frame clones and leaves some out. The data contain about 12,000 clones, 71% of them seen just once; the ten biggest clones take up roughly 2.8%. The input for sequencing was PBMCs, taken after nivolumab (anti-PD-1) treatment. The source is a person aged 35 to 85 with oral cavity squamous cell carcinoma. The chain employs TRBV12-5 and TRBJ2-7; D tentatively reads TRBD1 or TRBD2 (5 bases each). CDR3 bases: TGTGCTAGTGGTTTGGTACTCAGGGAGTCTTACGAGCAGTACTTC. It is translated as CASGLVLRESYEQYF.